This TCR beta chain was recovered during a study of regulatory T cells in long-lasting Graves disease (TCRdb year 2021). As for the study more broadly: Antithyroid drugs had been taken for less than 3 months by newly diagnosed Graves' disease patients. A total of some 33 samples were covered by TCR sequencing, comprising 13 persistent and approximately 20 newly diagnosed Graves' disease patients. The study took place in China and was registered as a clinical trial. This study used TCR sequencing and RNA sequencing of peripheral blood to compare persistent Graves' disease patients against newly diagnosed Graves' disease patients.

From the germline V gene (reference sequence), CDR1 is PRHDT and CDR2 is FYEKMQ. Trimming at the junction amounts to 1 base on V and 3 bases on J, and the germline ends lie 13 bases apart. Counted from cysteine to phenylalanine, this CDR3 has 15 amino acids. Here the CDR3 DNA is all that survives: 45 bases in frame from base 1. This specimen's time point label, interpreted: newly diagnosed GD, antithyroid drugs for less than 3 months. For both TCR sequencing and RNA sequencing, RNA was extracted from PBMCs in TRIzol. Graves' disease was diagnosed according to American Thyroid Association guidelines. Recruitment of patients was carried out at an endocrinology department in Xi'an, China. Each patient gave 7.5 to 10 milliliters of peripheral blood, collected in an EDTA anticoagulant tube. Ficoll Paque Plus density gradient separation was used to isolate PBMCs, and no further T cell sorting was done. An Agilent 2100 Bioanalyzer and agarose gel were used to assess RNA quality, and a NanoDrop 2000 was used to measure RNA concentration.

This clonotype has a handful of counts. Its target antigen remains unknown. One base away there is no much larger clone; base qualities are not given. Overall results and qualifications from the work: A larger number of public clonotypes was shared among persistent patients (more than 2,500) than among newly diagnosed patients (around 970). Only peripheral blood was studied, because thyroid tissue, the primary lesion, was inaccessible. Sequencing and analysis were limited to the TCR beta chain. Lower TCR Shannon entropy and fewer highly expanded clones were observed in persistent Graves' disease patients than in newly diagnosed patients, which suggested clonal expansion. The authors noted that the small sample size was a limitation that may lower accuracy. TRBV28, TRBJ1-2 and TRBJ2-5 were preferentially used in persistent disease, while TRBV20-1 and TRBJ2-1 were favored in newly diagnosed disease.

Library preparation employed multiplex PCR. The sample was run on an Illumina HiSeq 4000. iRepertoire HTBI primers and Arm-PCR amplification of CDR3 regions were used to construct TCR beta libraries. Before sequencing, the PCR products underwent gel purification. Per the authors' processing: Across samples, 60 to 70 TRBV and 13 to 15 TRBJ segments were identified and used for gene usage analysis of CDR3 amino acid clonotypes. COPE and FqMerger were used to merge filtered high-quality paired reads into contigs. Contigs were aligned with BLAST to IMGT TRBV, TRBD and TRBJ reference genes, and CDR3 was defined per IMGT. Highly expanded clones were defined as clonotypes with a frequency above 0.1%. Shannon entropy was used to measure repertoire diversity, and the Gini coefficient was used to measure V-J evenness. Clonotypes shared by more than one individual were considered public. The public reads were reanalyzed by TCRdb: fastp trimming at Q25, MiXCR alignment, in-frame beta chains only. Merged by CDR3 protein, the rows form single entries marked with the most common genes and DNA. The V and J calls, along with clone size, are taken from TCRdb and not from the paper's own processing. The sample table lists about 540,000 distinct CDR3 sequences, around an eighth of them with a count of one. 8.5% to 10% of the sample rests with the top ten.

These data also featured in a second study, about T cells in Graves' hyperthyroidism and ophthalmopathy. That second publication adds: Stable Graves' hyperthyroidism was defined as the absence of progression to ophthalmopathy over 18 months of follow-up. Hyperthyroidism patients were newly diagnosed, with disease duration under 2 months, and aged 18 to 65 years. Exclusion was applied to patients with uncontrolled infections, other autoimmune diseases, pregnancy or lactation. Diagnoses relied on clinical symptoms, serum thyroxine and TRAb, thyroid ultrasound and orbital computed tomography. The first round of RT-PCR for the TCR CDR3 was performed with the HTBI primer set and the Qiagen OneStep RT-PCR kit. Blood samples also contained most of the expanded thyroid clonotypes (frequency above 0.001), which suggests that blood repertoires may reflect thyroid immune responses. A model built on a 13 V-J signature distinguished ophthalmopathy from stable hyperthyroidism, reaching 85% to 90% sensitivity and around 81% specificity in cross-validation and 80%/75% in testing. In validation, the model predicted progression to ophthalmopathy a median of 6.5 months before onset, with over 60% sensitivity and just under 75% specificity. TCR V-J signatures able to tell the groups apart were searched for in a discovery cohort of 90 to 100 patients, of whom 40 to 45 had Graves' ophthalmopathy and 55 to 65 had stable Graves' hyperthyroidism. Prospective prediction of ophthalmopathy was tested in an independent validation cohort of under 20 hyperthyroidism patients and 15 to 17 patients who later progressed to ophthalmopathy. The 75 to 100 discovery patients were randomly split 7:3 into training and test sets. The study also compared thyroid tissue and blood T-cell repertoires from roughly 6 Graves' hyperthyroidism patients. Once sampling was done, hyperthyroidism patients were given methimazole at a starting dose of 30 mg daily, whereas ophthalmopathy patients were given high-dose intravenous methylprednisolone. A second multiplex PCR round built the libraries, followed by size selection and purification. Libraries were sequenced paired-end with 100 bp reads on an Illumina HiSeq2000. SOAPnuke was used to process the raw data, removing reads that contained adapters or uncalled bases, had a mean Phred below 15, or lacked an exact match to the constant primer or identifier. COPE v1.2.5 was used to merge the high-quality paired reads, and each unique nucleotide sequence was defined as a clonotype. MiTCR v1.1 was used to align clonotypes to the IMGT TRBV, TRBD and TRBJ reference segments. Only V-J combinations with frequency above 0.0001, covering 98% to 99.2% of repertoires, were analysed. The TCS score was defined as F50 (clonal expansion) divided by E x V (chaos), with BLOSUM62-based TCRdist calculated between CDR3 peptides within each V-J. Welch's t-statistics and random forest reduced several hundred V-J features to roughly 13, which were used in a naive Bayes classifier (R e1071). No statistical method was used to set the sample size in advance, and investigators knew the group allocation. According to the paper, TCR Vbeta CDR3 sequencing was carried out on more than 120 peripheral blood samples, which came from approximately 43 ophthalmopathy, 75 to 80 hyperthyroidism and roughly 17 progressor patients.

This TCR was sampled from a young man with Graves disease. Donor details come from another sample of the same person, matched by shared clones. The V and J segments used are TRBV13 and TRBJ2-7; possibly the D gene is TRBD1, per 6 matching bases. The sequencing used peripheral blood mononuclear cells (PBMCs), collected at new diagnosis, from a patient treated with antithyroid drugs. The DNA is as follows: TGTGCCAGCAGCTTAGAGCAGGGGAAGGGCTACGAGCAGTACTTC. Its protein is CASSLEQGKGYEQYF.